This TCR beta chain was obtained from a study of blood T cell repertoires in COVID-19. Study-wide background: Sources were T cells, B-cell-depleted T cells, or PBMCs; the material itself was cDNA or gDNA.

Method: immunoSEQ multiplex PCR; TCRdb's copy keeps in-frame clones and lacks some. The sample lists about 36,000 clones, around four fifths occurring once. Per germline, CDR1 LGHDT and CDR2 YNNKEL (reference sequence). V gave up 0 bases and J gave up 5 bases; unmatched junction bases: 3. The CDR3 contains 16 residues. This chain uses TRBV3-1 (or the pseudogene TRBV3-2) with TRBJ2-1; 11 bases map to TRBD2. Material: peripheral blood. The receptor comes from a human donor in a cohort sampled during active COVID-19. Here the CDR3 reads CASSQDLTSGNNEQFF. Here the CDR3 DNA reads TGTGCCAGCAGCCAAGATCTGACTAGCGGGAACAATGAGCAGTTCTTC.